Listed here are 21 T cell receptor beta chains from one sample, sequenced in a study of PD-L1 blockade in urothelial cancer. Measured with immunoSEQ multiplex PCR; TCRdb has only the in-frame clones, and not every one. The sample consists of about 120,000 clones, approximately 85% of them appearing once. Time point in this sample: peripheral blood 6 weeks after treatment start. The specimen comprised PBMCs, sampled around atezolizumab (anti-PD-L1) treatment. The receptors derive from a man in his fifties or sixties with urothelial cancer.

CDR3: CASSFQGGSQPQHF. CDR3 sequence (DNA): TGTGCCAGCAGTTTTCAAGGGGGAAGTCAGCCCCAGCATTTT. The gene calls are TRBV28 and TRBJ1-5; D perhaps matches TRBD1 (6 bases). Germline-derived CDR1 and CDR2 are MDHEN and SYDVKM. Trimming stripped 3 bases from V and 6 bases from J, with 12 bases between. The CDR3 loop spans 14 amino acids. The entire variable domain, with the rest obtained from reference TRBV28 and TRBJ1-5, is as follows: DVKVTQSSRYLVKRTGEKVFLECVQDMDHENMFWYRQDPGLGLRLIYFSYDVKMKEKGDIPEGYSVSREKKERFSLILESASTNQTSMYLCASSFQGGSQPQHFGDGTRLSIL.

This chain uses TRBV28 with TRBJ1-3, with D unclear. The germline CDR1 and CDR2 sequences are MDHEN and SYDVKM. Trimming cost V 2 bases and J 2 bases, with 7 bases left between them. The CDR3 contains 14 residues. CDR3 sequence reads: CASSLGMAGNTIYF. CDR3 coding DNA: TGTGCCAGCAGTTTAGGCATGGCTGGAAACACCATATATTTT.

In this sample, this clone turned up once. V gene TRBV19 combines with J gene TRBJ2-1; TRBD2 is a possible D gene (5 bases). CDR1 is LNHDA and CDR2 is SQIVND in the germline V gene (reference sequence). Trimming pared 6 bases from V and 9 bases from J, leaving 15 bases between. This CDR3 is 13 amino acids long. The DNA for the CDR3 is TGTGCCAGTAGCCCTATAGCGAACATTGAGCAGTTCTTC. Translation gives CASSPIANIEQFF.

The genes are TRBV6-6 and TRBJ2-7; weak D call: TRBD1 (6 bases). V lost 5 bases to trimming and J lost 6 bases, with 11 bases between them. The germline V gene encodes CDR1 MNHNY and CDR2 SVGAGI (reference sequence). The CDR3 is 12 amino acids. CDR3 coding DNA: TGTGCCAGCAGTCAGGGACATCTCGAGCAGTACTTC. The encoded protein is CASSQGHLEQYF.

The chain couples TRBV27 to TRBJ2-5; D is unresolved. V dropped 5 bases and J dropped 6 bases, with 13 bases sitting between them. From germline, CDR1 is MNHEY and CDR2 SMNVEV (reference sequence). The CDR3 has 13 amino acids. As DNA, the CDR3 is TGTGCCAGCAGTCCCGAGCTTGGGCAGACCCAGTACTTC. As protein: CASSPELGQTQYF.

The rearrangement uses TRBV19 and TRBJ2-5; 8 nucleotides line up with TRBD1. Germline loops: CDR1 LNHDA, CDR2 SQIVND (reference sequence). The ends lost 5 bases at V and 5 bases at J; junction bases unmatched: 7. CDR3 length: 14 residues. CDR3 sequence: CASSAGTGGETQYF. In nucleotides, the CDR3 is TGTGCCAGTAGTGCCGGGACAGGAGGGGAGACCCAGTACTTC. The variable domain in full, with the rest retrieved from reference TRBV19 and TRBJ2-5, is DGGITQSPKYLFRKEGQNVTLSCEQNLNHDAMYWYRQDPGQGLRLIYYSQIVNDFQKGDIAEGYSVSREKKESFPLTVTSAQKNPTAFYLCASSAGTGGETQYFGPGTRLLVL.

The rearrangement joins TRBV5-4 to TRBJ1-1, with no clear D. V gave up 3 bases and J gave up 1 base, with 4 bases separating them. The germline CDR1 and CDR2 sequences are SGHNT and YYREEE (reference sequence). The CDR3 runs 12 residues. The chain's CDR3 is CASSWRNTEAFF. CDR3 bases: TGTGCCAGCAGCTGGAGGAACACTGAAGCTTTCTTT.

V usage is TRBV7-6 and J usage is TRBJ1-1; 7 bases align to TRBD1. After removal of 5 bases from V and 2 bases from J, the junction contained 8 bases not matched to a gene. Germline CDR1 SGHVS, CDR2 FNYEAQ. The CDR3 sequence is 15 residues long. CDR3 in amino acids: CASSLGQAGNTEAFF. DNA of the CDR3: TGTGCCAGCAGCCTTGGACAGGCGGGAAACACTGAAGCTTTCTTT.

The genes are TRBV30 and TRBJ1-2, with unresolved D. In germline, CDR1 is GTSNPN, CDR2 SVGIG (reference sequence). The CDR3 extends over 12 amino acids. The V and J ends lost 5 bases and 5 bases respectively, with 12 bases between them. The CDR3 nucleotides are TGTGCCTGGGACGCCGTGACTTATGGCTACACCTTC. Protein sequence: CAWDAVTYGYTF.

The rearrangement uses TRBV18 and TRBJ2-3; no clear D gene. This CDR3 has 13 residues. The ends were cut back, 4 bases at V and 7 bases at J, with 12 bases in the middle. Germline-derived CDR1 and CDR2 are KGHSH and LQKENI. Written as DNA, the CDR3 is TGTGCCAGCTCACAGCGTCCCACTAATACGCAGTATTTT. It translates to CASSQRPTNTQYF.

The J gene is TRBJ1-6, the V gene TRBV4-2; 7 bases are a match to TRBD1. The CDR3 is 14 amino acids. J gave up 8 bases and V 4 bases, and 5 bases lay outside the gene matches. Germline values: CDR1 LGHNA, CDR2 YNFKEQ. CDR3 in amino acids: CASSLSGTDSPLHF. DNA of the CDR3: TGTGCCAGCAGCCTGTCCGGGACAGATTCACCCCTCCACTTT.

The J gene is TRBJ2-7, the V gene TRBV2; 10 positions agree with TRBD2. The length of the CDR3 is 17 residues. Germline loops: CDR1 SNHLY, CDR2 FYNNEI. J lost 3 bases, V lost 2 bases, and 10 bases had no gene match. In DNA form, the CDR3 reads TGTGCCAGCAGTGAATTGTCTAGCGGGAGTATAGGCTACGAGCAGTACTTC. Residues: CASSELSSGSIGYEQYF.

J is TRBJ2-2 and V is TRBV30; 7 bases line up with TRBD2. Germline trimming cut 8 bases from V and 2 bases from J; bases unmatched to any gene: 11. The germline CDR1 and CDR2 sequences are GTSNPN and SVGIG (reference sequence). There are 15 residues in the CDR3. CDR3 nucleotide sequence: TGTGCCCGTAGGCCGGGACTATCAAACACCGGGGAGCTGTTTTTT. It yields the protein CARRPGLSNTGELFF.

The rearrangement links TRBV5-4 to TRBJ2-2; 13 bases are shared with TRBD2. CDR3 length: 16 residues. Germline lookup yields CDR1 SGHNT and CDR2 YYREEE (reference sequence). V was clipped by 0 bases and J by 7 bases; unmatched bases: 3. This chain's CDR3 is CASSLGRTSGSGELFF. The CDR3 DNA reads TGTGCCAGCAGCTTGGGGAGGACTAGCGGGAGCGGGGAGCTGTTTTTT. Full variable domain (remainder filled in from reference TRBV5-4 and TRBJ2-2): ETGVTQSPTHLIKTRGQQVTLRCSSQSGHNTVSWYQQALGQGPQFIFQYYREEENGRGNFPPRFSGLQFPNYSSELNVNALELDDSALYLCASSLGRTSGSGELFFGEGSRLTVL.

The chain couples TRBV15 to TRBJ2-3, with 11 bases lining up with TRBD1. The V and J ends lost 6 bases and 2 bases, in that order; junction bases with no gene match: 4. The germline CDR1 and CDR2 sequences are LNHNV and YYDKDF (reference sequence). This CDR3 spans 15 amino acids. Here the CDR3 DNA reads TGTGCCACCAGTAGGGACAGGGGGGTCACAGATACGCAGTATTTT. As protein: CATSRDRGVTDTQYF.

This clone appeared a few times. The V gene is TRBV5-6, the J gene TRBJ2-7; TRBD2 matches 7 bases. CDR3 length: 14 amino acids. The junction had 6 bases not matched to a gene; V was cut back by 4 bases and J by 2 bases. The germline gives CDR1 SGHDT, CDR2 YYEEEE. The DNA for the CDR3 is TGTGCCAGCAGCCCCTTAGCGGGTACCTACGAGCAGTACTTC. Its protein product is CASSPLAGTYEQYF.

Here the CDR3 reads CASSTIAGGRNEQYF. For the CDR3, the DNA is TGTGCCAGTAGTACCATAGCGGGAGGAAGGAACGAGCAGTACTTC. This chain links TRBV19 with TRBJ2-7; 10 bases are shared with TRBD2. CDR3 size: 15 residues. With 4 bases clipped from V and 5 bases from J, the junction kept 8 bases outside the gene matches. Germline V gene lookup returns CDR1 LNHDA and CDR2 SQIVND (reference sequence).

The rearrangement joins TRBV28 to TRBJ1-5; D remains unclear. Germline V gene lookup returns CDR1 MDHEN and CDR2 SYDVKM. Trimming took off 6 bases at V and 1 base at J, with 13 bases between the two ends. The CDR3 runs to 15 residues. The CDR3 DNA sequence: TGTGCCAGCAGACCCGTTGGGCCAAGCAATCAGCCCCAGCATTTT. Translating gives CASRPVGPSNQPQHF.

The V gene is TRBV19, the J gene TRBJ2-2, with D unclear. Trimming cost V 1 base and J 1 base, with 7 bases left between them. Germline V gene lookup returns CDR1 LNHDA and CDR2 SQIVND (reference sequence). CDR3 length: 15 residues. CDR3 loop: CASSIGQVNTGELFF. CDR3 bases: TGTGCCAGTAGTATAGGTCAGGTGAACACCGGGGAGCTGTTTTTT.

The chain recombines TRBV4-2 with TRBJ2-7, with 11 bases matching TRBD1. V dropped 1 base and J dropped 3; count of bases not matched to a gene: 5. From germline, CDR1 is LGHNA and CDR2 YNFKEQ. The CDR3 has 16 residues. In nucleotides, the CDR3 is TGTGCCAGCAGCCAAGTTCCCGGGACAGGGGGCTACGAGCAGTACTTC. Translation: CASSQVPGTGGYEQYF.

The rearrangement links TRBV4-1 to TRBJ1-2, with 9 bases matching TRBD1. The CDR3 is made up of 16 amino acids. The germline gives CDR1 MGHRA, CDR2 YSYEKL. Unmatched junction bases numbered 9, after V lost 6 bases and J lost 1 base. The CDR3 spells CASRRTGTGNNYGYTF. CDR3 in DNA: TGCGCCAGCAGGCGAACCGGGACAGGGAATAACTATGGCTACACCTTC.